This is a list of T cell receptor delta chains from one sample in a study of Vδ1+ human thymocytes. TCRdb reprocessed the multiplex PCR reads using CATT. The profile shows under 85,000 delta-chain clones, around 35% of them singletons. Specimen: Vdelta1+ gamma-delta thymocytes from the thymus. These receptors were collected from a boy in the first two years of life who had congenital heart surgery. The CDR3 runs from the conserved cysteine through the conserved F or W. D genes are given only for firm matches. Only part of the rows carry a size: once, few, many, or a class if the clone is expanded.

size: NA
J: TRDJ1
D: TRDD3
V: TRDV1
DNA: TGTGCTCTTGGGGAACTTAGGGTAGTCCCGTTGGACTGGGGGATACACCGCACCGATAAACTCATCTTT
CDR3: CALGELRVVPLDWGIHRTDKLIF

size: few
J: TRDJ1
D: NA
V: TRDV1
DNA: TGTGCTCTTGGGGAACCCCCCATTTGCACCGATAAACTCATCTTT
CDR3: CALGEPPICTDKLIF

size: NA
J: TRDJ1
D: NA
V: TRDV2
DNA: TGTGCCTGTGACGTACTACTGATAATGCCCAACGGTCAACTCATCTTT
CDR3: CACDVLLIMPNGQLIF

size: NA
J: TRDJ1
D: NA
V: TRDV1
DNA: TGTGCTCTGTGGGTCCCAGCCACGCTGGGTGATAAACTCATCTTT
CDR3: CALWVPATLGDKLIF

size: few
J: TRDJ1
D: TRDD3
V: TRDV1
DNA: TGTGCTCTTGGGGATTGGCCTAGATCTGGGGGAGATAGGTACACCAATAAACTCATCTTT
CDR3: CALGDWPRSGGDRYTNKLIF

size: NA
J: TRDJ1
D: TRDD3
V: TRDV1
DNA: TGTGCTCTTGGGCAGAGTACTTCCCACCCTCAAGTACTGGGGGTTCCCTGCGCGGATAAACTCATCTTT
CDR3: CALGQSTSHPQVLGVPCADKLIF

size: NA
J: TRDJ1
D: TRDD3
V: TRDV1
DNA: TGTGCTCTTGGGGAACGGATCCTGGACTGGGGGATCCAGTACACCGATAAACTCATCTTT
CDR3: CALGERILDWGIQYTDKLIF

size: NA
J: TRDJ1
D: NA
V: TRDV2
DNA: TGTGCCTGTCGCCCCGACGATAAACTCATCTTT
CDR3: CACRPDDKLIF

size: few
J: TRDJ1
D: TRDD3
V: TRDV1
DNA: TGTGCTCTTGGGAGCCTTCCACCTGGGGGATACGGCGATAAACTCATCTTT
CDR3: CALGSLPPGGYGDKLIF

size: few
J: TRDJ1
D: NA
V: TRDV1
DNA: TGTGCTCTTGGGGAAGAATATGGGGACACCTTCCTACCCCTAAGGTACTGGGGGACGGATAAACTCATCTTT
CDR3: CALGEEYGDTFLPLRYWGTDKLIF

size: NA
J: TRDJ1
D: NA
V: TRDV1
DNA: TGTGCTCTTGGGGAACACTGGACGGGCCGTACCATATCCTACCGCGATAAAGTTAAACTCATCTTT
CDR3: CALGEHWTGRTISYRDKVKLIF

size: NA
J: TRDJ1
D: TRDD3
V: TRDV1
DNA: TGTGCTCTTGGGGAACCCCACCGCGGGGGATACCTTACCGATAACCTCATCTTT
CDR3: CALGEPHRGGYLTDNLIF

size: NA
J: TRDJ1
D: NA
V: TRDV1
DNA: TGTGCTCTTGGGGATACCTTCCTACGGGGAACTGGGGGATACACCGATAAACTCATCTTT
CDR3: CALGDTFLRGTGGYTDKLIF

size: few
J: TRDJ1
D: NA
V: TRDV1
DNA: TGTGCTCTTGGGGAATTTATACTTTTACGCCCTTCCCTACTTCTGGGGTCCCCTTGGGGTAAACTCATCTTT
CDR3: CALGEFILLRPSLLLGSPWGKLIF

size: few
J: TRDJ1
D: TRDD3
V: TRDV1
DNA: TGTGCTCTTGGGGAACACCTGCCTTCCACCAGTACTGGGGGATCCCACCTCATCTTT
CDR3: CALGEHLPSTSTGGSHLIF

size: NA
J: TRDJ1
D: NA
V: TRDV1
DNA: TGTGCTCTTGGGGAACACCGAGGGTGGCCTGGGACCGATAAACTCATCTTT
CDR3: CALGEHRGWPGTDKLIF

size: NA
J: TRDJ1
D: NA
V: TRDV2
DNA: TGTGCCTGTGACACCGATTGGGGACTTACCGATAAACTCATCTTT
CDR3: CACDTDWGLTDKLIF

size: few
J: TRDJ1
D: NA
V: TRDV1
DNA: TGTGCTCTTGGGGAATTCCTAACAGGGGGGATTTGTAACACCGATAAACTCATCTTT
CDR3: CALGEFLTGGICNTDKLIF

size: few
J: TRDJ1
D: TRDD2
V: TRDV1
DNA: TGTGCTCTTGGGGAAACTTCCTACGAGCCCCTGGCCGATAAACTCATCTTT
CDR3: CALGETSYEPLADKLIF

size: NA
J: TRDJ1
D: TRDD3
V: TRDV1
DNA: TGTGCTCTTGGGGAACCCGACCTTCCCCGGATAACTGGGGGACTCCCCCTCTCCACCGATAAACTCATCTTT
CDR3: CALGEPDLPRITGGLPLSTDKLIF

size: few
J: TRDJ1
D: NA
V: TRDV1
DNA: TGTGCTCTTGGGGAAAGGCCGCCTTGGCCTGAGCCTAGAGGGACCGATAAACTCATCTTT
CDR3: CALGERPPWPEPRGTDKLIF

size: NA
J: TRDJ1
D: TRDD3
V: TRDV1
DNA: TGTGCTCTTGGGGAAGTTCTGGGGGCTGCCCGGTTCACCGATAAACTCATCTTT
CDR3: CALGEVLGAARFTDKLIF

size: few
J: TRDJ1
D: TRDD3
V: TRDV1
DNA: TGTGCTCTTGGGGAACCTCCTCTGGGGATACACGGTAGGGGCACCGATAAACTCATCTTT
CDR3: CALGEPPLGIHGRGTDKLIF

size: few
J: TRDJ1
D: TRDD3
V: TRDV1
DNA: TGTGCTCTTGGGGAACTAAACTTTCACTGGGGGAGGTACACCGATAAACTCATCTTT
CDR3: CALGELNFHWGRYTDKLIF

size: NA
J: TRDJ1
D: NA
V: TRDV1
DNA: TGTGCTCTTGGGGAAAACCCTAATCTTTTCCTATCCTATAAGCCGAACCGAAAACTCATCTTT
CDR3: CALGENPNLFLSYKPNRKLIF

size: NA
J: TRDJ1
D: NA
V: TRDV1
DNA: TGTGCTCTTGGGGAAGTCCGTTCCCGGTACACCGATAAACTCATCTTT
CDR3: CALGEVRSRYTDKLIF

size: few
J: TRDJ1
D: TRDD3
V: TRDV2
DNA: TGTGCCTGTGTTGCTGGGGGATACGGGCGAACCGATAAACTCATCTTT
CDR3: CACVAGGYGRTDKLIF

size: few
J: TRDJ1
D: TRDD3
V: TRDV1
DNA: TGTGCTCTTGGGAACCGTTTTCCCGCAGTTTTACTGGGGGATACGATACGCGATTCCAACACCGATAAACTCATCTTT
CDR3: CALGNRFPAVLLGDTIRDSNTDKLIF

size: NA
J: TRDJ1
D: TRDD3
V: TRDV2
DNA: TGTGCCTGCGACACCGGAGAGGTCTGGGGGAGCCACACCGATAAACTCATCTTT
CDR3: CACDTGEVWGSHTDKLIF

size: NA
J: TRDJ1
D: TRDD3
V: TRDV1
DNA: TGTGCTCTTGGGGAAAAAAATACGTACTGGGGGTTCGACACCGATAAACTCATCTTT
CDR3: CALGEKNTYWGFDTDKLIF

size: NA
J: TRDJ1
D: NA
V: TRDV1
DNA: TGTGCTCTTGGGGAGCTAGGGGGAGCCCTAGGGTACACCGATAAACTCATCTTT
CDR3: CALGELGGALGYTDKLIF

size: NA
J: TRDJ1
D: TRDD3
V: TRDV1
DNA: TGTGCTCTTGGGGAACTATTTGTTGGGGCTGGGGGATACACCGATAAACTCATCTTT
CDR3: CALGELFVGAGGYTDKLIF

size: few
J: TRDJ1
D: NA
V: TRDV1
DNA: TGTGCTCTTGGGGAAGGAGATGTGGGACACTCCGATAAACTCATCTTT
CDR3: CALGEGDVGHSDKLIF

size: NA
J: TRDJ1
D: TRDD3
V: TRDV1
DNA: TGTGCTCTTGGGGATATCCTCTACTGGGGATCCCCCAGGCGGCCCGATAAACTCATCTTT
CDR3: CALGDILYWGSPRRPDKLIF

size: NA
J: TRDJ1
D: NA
V: TRDV1
DNA: TGTGCCCTTGGACCGTACGGTGACACCGATAAACTCATCTTT
CDR3: CALGPYGDTDKLIF

size: few
J: TRDJ2
D: NA
V: TRDV1
DNA: TGTGCTCTTGGGGAAGGTCGCTCCGCACAACTCTTCTTT
CDR3: CALGEGRSAQLFF

size: NA
J: TRDJ1
D: NA
V: TRDV1
DNA: TGTGCTCTTGGGGTACCGGTTCCACCTCATATTCACATCGATAAACTCATCTTT
CDR3: CALGVPVPPHIHIDKLIF

size: few
J: TRDJ1
D: TRDD3
V: TRDV1
DNA: TGTGCTCTTGGGGAAGGTGCCCTACCTGGGGGATACGGGATCGCCGATAAACTCATCTTT
CDR3: CALGEGALPGGYGIADKLIF

size: NA
J: TRDJ1
D: TRDD2
V: TRDV1
DNA: TGTGCTCTTGGGCCTCCCTTCCTACTGTCGCGGGAGGGGAAACTCATCTTT
CDR3: CALGPPFLLSREGKLIF

size: NA
J: TRDJ1
D: TRDD3
V: TRDV1
DNA: TGTGCTCTTGGGGAACTCTGGTGTCAGTGGGGGACGTACACCGATAAACTCATCTTT
CDR3: CALGELWCQWGTYTDKLIF

size: few
J: TRDJ1
D: NA
V: TRDV1
DNA: TGTGCTCTTGGGGAAGCCGCTCATTTCGGCACCGATAAACTCATCTTT
CDR3: CALGEAAHFGTDKLIF

size: NA
J: TRDJ2
D: TRDD3
V: TRDV1
DNA: TGTGCTCTTGGGGAAAGGATTGAGGATACGCTCTTGACAGCACAACTCTTCTTT
CDR3: CALGERIEDTLLTAQLFF

size: few
J: TRDJ1
D: TRDD2
V: TRDV1
DNA: TGTGCTCTTGGGGAAGAGAAAGCTTCCTATGGTTTAACGTCATATCCATCCTTCACCGATAAACTCATCTTT
CDR3: CALGEEKASYGLTSYPSFTDKLIF

size: NA
J: TRDJ1
D: TRDD3
V: TRDV2
DNA: TGTGCCTGTGACACCGAGGGATACGTGAATAAACTCATCTTT
CDR3: CACDTEGYVNKLIF

size: NA
J: TRDJ1
D: NA
V: TRDV1
DNA: TGTGCTCTTGGGTTCTGGGTGGTGGGCTTCTACACCGATAAACTCATCTTT
CDR3: CALGFWVVGFYTDKLIF

size: few
J: TRDJ1
D: NA
V: TRDV1
DNA: TGTGCTCTTGGGGAACCTACCCTCCAAACCGATAAACTCATCTTT
CDR3: CALGEPTLQTDKLIF

size: few
J: TRDJ1
D: NA
V: TRDV1
DNA: TGTGCTCTTGGGGAACTACCGGGGGGACTACCCTACACCGATAAACTCATCTTT
CDR3: CALGELPGGLPYTDKLIF

size: once
J: TRDJ1
D: TRDD3
V: TRDV1
DNA: TGTGCTCTTGGGGACGACCTTCCTACTCGTACTGGGGGATACTTACCCGGGGAACTCATCTTT
CDR3: CALGDDLPTRTGGYLPGELIF

size: NA
J: TRDJ1
D: TRDD3
V: TRDV1
DNA: TGTGCTCTTGGGGAACTACGGGGAGCCCCGTTTACTGGGGGATACGCGGCGGATAAACTCATCTTT
CDR3: CALGELRGAPFTGGYAADKLIF

size: NA
J: TRDJ1
D: TRDD3
V: TRDV1
DNA: TGTGCTCTTGGGGAACGAATGGAGTTGTGGGGGATGCGGCCCGATAGACTCATCTTT
CDR3: CALGERMELWGMRPDRLIF

size: NA
J: TRDJ1
D: TRDD3
V: TRDV1
DNA: TGTGCTCTTGGGGAAGAGTTTCCTACCCAATGGGGGATAGTATTTACCGATAAACTCATCTTT
CDR3: CALGEEFPTQWGIVFTDKLIF

size: NA
J: TRDJ1
D: TRDD3
V: TRDV1
DNA: TGTGCTCTTGGGGAATTCCCTTCACTGTACTGGGGGATACGTAGCACCGATAAACTCATCTTT
CDR3: CALGEFPSLYWGIRSTDKLIF

size: NA
J: TRDJ1
D: NA
V: TRDV1
DNA: TGTGCTCTTGGGGAACTTACAGGATTGCATAAACTCATCTTT
CDR3: CALGELTGLHKLIF

size: few
J: TRDJ1
D: NA
V: TRDV1
DNA: TGTGCTCTTGGGGAACGGGGTGTCTCGATAGTACTCATCTTT
CDR3: CALGERGVSIVLIF